This T cell receptor beta chain was recovered during a study of blood T cell repertoires in COVID-19. On the study more broadly: COVID-19 samples from acute and convalescent phases originated in the United States, Italy and Spain.

Original analysis: Reference gene primer amplification yielded estimated nucleated cell counts. The repertoire was sequenced with immunoSEQ multiplex PCR; TCRdb's copy has only in-frame clones and lacks some. V and J calls and clone size follow that table, whereas D and trimming were derived from the DNA. The sample has under 450,000 clones; approximately 77% are singletons. The V end lost 6 bases, the J end lost 2 bases, and 20 bases lay between the germline ends. This CDR3 region has 17 residues. The germline V gene encodes CDR1 MDHEN and CDR2 SYDVKM. A single count supports this clone. The clonotype originates from a human donor with acute or convalescent COVID-19. The donor label of this sample is uncertain. What was sequenced was peripheral blood. The chain links TRBV28 to TRBJ1-3, with D possibly matching TRBD1 (5 bases). The DNA for the CDR3 is TGTGCCAGCAGCCCCCCCCCGGCAGGGTTGGCTGGAAACACCATATATTTT. This codes for CASSPPPAGLAGNTIYF. Supplemented by reference TRBV28 and TRBJ1-3, the full variable domain reads DVKVTQSSRYLVKRTGEKVFLECVQDMDHENMFWYRQDPGLGLRLIYFSYDVKMKEKGDIPEGYSVSREKKERFSLILESASTNQTSMYLCASSPPPAGLAGNTIYFGEGSWLTVV.